The clone carrying this T cell receptor beta chain appeared many times. Its antigen is still unknown. V lost 2 bases to trimming and J lost 7 bases, with 13 bases between them. This CDR3 is built from 14 residues. Germline V gene sequence: CDR1 SGHRS, CDR2 YFSETQ. Using unique molecular identifiers, the investigators prepared the TCRbeta library. One entry per CDR3 protein results from TCRdb running MiXCR on the PCR reads. In the table there are about 97,000 distinct CDR3 sequences, about 6.8% of which are singletons. The record originates from a study of T-cell reconstitution after alpha-beta-depleted transplantation in children. Study outcomes and limitations: T-cell numbers and diversity one year post-transplant derived largely from freshly generated T cells.

The clonotype comes from a boy under 10 years old with acute lymphoblastic leukemia, due to receive a stem cell transplant. Material: PBMCs, obtained before TCRalphabeta/CD19-depleted stem cell transplant. The chain couples TRBV5-1 to TRBJ2-1; TRBD1 or TRBD2 may be the D gene (5 bases each). The chain's CDR3 is CASSFKGPGNEQFF. CDR3 DNA: TGCGCCAGCAGCTTTAAGGGGCCGGGGAATGAGCAGTTCTTC.